This TCR beta chain was sequenced during a study of response to subunit inactivated influenza vaccine. Study observations and caveats: T cells newly recruited by each seasonal influenza vaccination are few, the authors suggested.

On this clonotype: Its antigen is still unknown.

The germline V gene has CDR1 MNHEY and CDR2 SVGAGI. V shed 0 bases and J shed 7 bases, with 10 bases lying between them. This CDR3 region has 14 residues. TCRdb analysed the RT-PCR reads with MiXCR anew, one entry per CDR3 protein. Of about 480,000 distinct CDR3 sequences in the sample, 10% to 15% are singletons; the top ten hold around 13%. The receptor was derived from a man in his fifties who received an inactivated influenza vaccine. The rearrangement joins TRBV6-5 to TRBJ2-1, with unresolved D. Here the sequenced sample was PBMCs from blood, taken more than 35 days after vaccination. CDR3 protein: CASSYSNRENEQFF. For the CDR3, the DNA is TGTGCCAGCAGTTACTCGAACAGAGAAAATGAGCAGTTCTTC.